This record covers a single T cell receptor (beta chain). This sample was taken from a study of shared clonotypes between healthy human individuals. The CDR3 has 14 residues. Germline V gene lookup returns CDR1 MNHNS and CDR2 SASEGT. V was clipped by 6 bases and J by 5 bases, with 13 bases between them. The protocol was immunoSEQ multiplex PCR, while the TCRdb copy is restricted to in-frame clones and leaves out a portion. The profile shows a few million clones, roughly 92% of them singletons. The chain carries TRBV6-1 and TRBJ1-4, with D unresolved. The TCR comes from a man younger than 30 in good health. The sequencing input was naive CD4+ T cells sorted from blood. Subset here: CD45RA+ positively selected. CDR3 sequence reads: CASSSTPTNEKLFF. The CDR3 DNA is TGTGCCAGCAGCAGCACACCGACAAATGAAAAACTGTTTTTT.